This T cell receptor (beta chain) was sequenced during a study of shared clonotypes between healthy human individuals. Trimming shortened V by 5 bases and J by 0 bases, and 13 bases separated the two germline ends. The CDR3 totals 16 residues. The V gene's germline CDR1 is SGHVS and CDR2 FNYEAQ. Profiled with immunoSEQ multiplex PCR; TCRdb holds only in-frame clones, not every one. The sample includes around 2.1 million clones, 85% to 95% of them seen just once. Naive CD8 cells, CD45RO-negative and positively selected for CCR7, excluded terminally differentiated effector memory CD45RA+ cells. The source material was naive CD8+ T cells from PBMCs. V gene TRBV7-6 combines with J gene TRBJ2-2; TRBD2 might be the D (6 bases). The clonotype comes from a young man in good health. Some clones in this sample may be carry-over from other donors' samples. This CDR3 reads CASSPLAGPNTGELFF. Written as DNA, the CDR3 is TGTGCCAGCAGCCCCTTGGCGGGACCGAACACCGGGGAGCTGTTTTTT. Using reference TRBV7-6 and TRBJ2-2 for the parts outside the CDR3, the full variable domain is GAGVSQSPRYKVTKRGQDVALRCDPISGHVSLYWYRQALGQGPEFLTYFNYEAQQDKSGLPNDRFSAERPEGSISTLTIQRTEQRDSAMYRCASSPLAGPNTGELFFGEGSRLTVL.